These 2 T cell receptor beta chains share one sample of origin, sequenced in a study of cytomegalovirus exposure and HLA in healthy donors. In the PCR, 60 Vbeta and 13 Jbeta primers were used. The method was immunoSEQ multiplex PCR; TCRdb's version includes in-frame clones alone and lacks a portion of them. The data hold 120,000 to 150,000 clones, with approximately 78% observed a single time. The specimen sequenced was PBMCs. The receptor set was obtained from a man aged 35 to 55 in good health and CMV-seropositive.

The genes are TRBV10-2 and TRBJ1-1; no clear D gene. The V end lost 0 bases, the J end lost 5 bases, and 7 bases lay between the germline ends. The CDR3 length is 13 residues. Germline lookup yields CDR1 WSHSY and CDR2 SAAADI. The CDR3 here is CASSESAATEAFF. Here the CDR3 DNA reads TGCGCCAGCAGTGAGTCGGCGGCAACTGAAGCTTTCTTT.

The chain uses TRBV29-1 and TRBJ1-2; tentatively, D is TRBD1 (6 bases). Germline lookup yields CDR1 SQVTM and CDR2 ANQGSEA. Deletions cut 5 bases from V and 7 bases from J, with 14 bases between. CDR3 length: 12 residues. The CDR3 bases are TGCAGCGTTCGACAGGCCGTGAGTGGCTACACCTTC. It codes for CSVRQAVSGYTF. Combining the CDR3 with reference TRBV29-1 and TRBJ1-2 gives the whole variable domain SAVISQKPSRDICQRGTSLTIQCQVDSQVTMMFWYRQQPGQSLTLIATANQGSEATYESGFVIDKFPISRPNLTFSTLTVSNMSPEDSSIYLCSVRQAVSGYTFGSGTRLTVV.